This T cell receptor (beta chain) was sequenced during a study of T cell responses to AZD1222 COVID-19 vaccine. Study-wide points: Nearly half of the spike-specific TCRs reportedly recognize variant regions that carry no mutations.

A remark on this clone: The target antigen is unknown.

This CDR3 is 11 amino acids long. Per the germline V gene, CDR1 is LGHNA and CDR2 is YNFKEQ. Trimming removed 1 base at V and 7 bases at J, with 4 bases between. Sequenced by immunoSEQ multiplex PCR; TCRdb stores in-frame clones only, minus some. In all, the sample yields over 120,000 clones. Sequenced material: peripheral blood. This sequence was found in an adult in good health. The rearrangement links TRBV4-2 to TRBJ1-2; D call uncertain. For the CDR3, the DNA is TGTGCCAGCAGCCAAGTTTCTGGCTACACCTTC. This encodes CASSQVSGYTF.